Listed below are T cell receptor beta chains from one sample, sequenced in a study of T cell responses to AZD1222 COVID-19 vaccine. The assay was immunoSEQ multiplex PCR, and TCRdb's table has in-frame clones only and misses some. The sample contains 120,000 to 150,000 clones, roughly nine tenths of which appear only once. The material was peripheral blood, obtained 28 days after the second AZD1222 dose. All receptors derive from an adult who received the AZD1222 COVID-19 vaccine. Each CDR3 is given without its conserved first and last residue. Fields, in order: CDR3 length, V gene, clone size, J gene, CDR3 protein. A clone size is listed for some rows: how often the clone was seen (once, few, many), or a class if it is expanded.

CDR3 length: 11
V gene: TRBV7-2
clone size: NA
J gene: TRBJ2-7
CDR3 protein: ASSLDRSYEQY

CDR3 length: 11
V gene: TRBV12-3/TRBV12-4
clone size: NA
J gene: TRBJ2-1
CDR3 protein: ASSSRGDNEQF

CDR3 length: 13
V gene: TRBV2
clone size: NA
J gene: TRBJ1-1
CDR3 protein: ASREGTGWGTEAF

CDR3 length: 11
V gene: TRBV27
clone size: NA
J gene: TRBJ1-2
CDR3 protein: ASSNVGNYGYT

CDR3 length: 12
V gene: TRBV28
clone size: NA
J gene: TRBJ1-1
CDR3 protein: ASSFEVVSFEAF

CDR3 length: 13
V gene: TRBV19
clone size: few
J gene: TRBJ2-7
CDR3 protein: ASSMGAGGDYEQY

CDR3 length: 14
V gene: TRBV6-2/TRBV6-3
clone size: NA
J gene: TRBJ1-5
CDR3 protein: ASSYYEINPDQPQH

CDR3 length: 12
V gene: TRBV5-1
clone size: once
J gene: TRBJ2-5
CDR3 protein: ASSLLAGQETQY

CDR3 length: 11
V gene: TRBV10-2
clone size: NA
J gene: TRBJ2-7
CDR3 protein: ASTWTSLNEQY

CDR3 length: 11
V gene: TRBV19
clone size: NA
J gene: TRBJ1-5
CDR3 protein: ASSITGNQPQH

CDR3 length: 12
V gene: TRBV7-9
clone size: NA
J gene: TRBJ2-1
CDR3 protein: ASSLGRGYNEQF

CDR3 length: 11
V gene: TRBV4-1
clone size: NA
J gene: TRBJ2-7
CDR3 protein: ASSLTGSYEQY

CDR3 length: 12
V gene: TRBV6-2/TRBV6-3
clone size: NA
J gene: TRBJ1-1
CDR3 protein: ASSPLYRGTEAF

CDR3 length: 13
V gene: TRBV5-1
clone size: NA
J gene: TRBJ2-7
CDR3 protein: ASSWGGADSYEQY

CDR3 length: 13
V gene: TRBV25-1
clone size: NA
J gene: TRBJ1-5
CDR3 protein: ASSEWGGSNQPQH

CDR3 length: 14
V gene: TRBV5-6
clone size: once
J gene: TRBJ2-3
CDR3 protein: ASSLTSPGGTDTQY

CDR3 length: 14
V gene: TRBV28
clone size: NA
J gene: TRBJ1-2
CDR3 protein: ASTNPRGPRDYGYT

CDR3 length: 12
V gene: TRBV6-5
clone size: once
J gene: TRBJ1-1
CDR3 protein: ASSLGGTNTEAF

CDR3 length: 13
V gene: TRBV19
clone size: NA
J gene: TRBJ1-2
CDR3 protein: ASSIGDRGSEGYT

CDR3 length: 14
V gene: TRBV4-2
clone size: NA
J gene: TRBJ1-2
CDR3 protein: ASSQGQGRRGSGYT

CDR3 length: 11
V gene: TRBV29-1
clone size: NA
J gene: TRBJ1-2
CDR3 protein: SVENPATYGYT

CDR3 length: 10
V gene: TRBV11-2
clone size: NA
J gene: TRBJ1-3
CDR3 protein: ASSLFAGTIY

CDR3 length: 13
V gene: TRBV7-3
clone size: NA
J gene: TRBJ2-3
CDR3 protein: ASSSRLAGGDTQY

CDR3 length: 11
V gene: TRBV28
clone size: NA
J gene: TRBJ1-1
CDR3 protein: ASRQGGWTEAF

CDR3 length: 13
V gene: TRBV14
clone size: NA
J gene: TRBJ2-1
CDR3 protein: ASSQLTLRFGEQF

CDR3 length: 14
V gene: TRBV28
clone size: NA
J gene: TRBJ2-1
CDR3 protein: ASSFLAPSSYNEQF

CDR3 length: 13
V gene: TRBV4-2
clone size: NA
J gene: TRBJ2-3
CDR3 protein: ASSSGLAGGHTQY

CDR3 length: 14
V gene: TRBV5-4
clone size: NA
J gene: TRBJ2-2
CDR3 protein: ASSPGLAGVTGELF

CDR3 length: 11
V gene: TRBV28
clone size: NA
J gene: TRBJ2-2
CDR3 protein: ASSLIRGGELF

CDR3 length: 14
V gene: TRBV7-9
clone size: NA
J gene: TRBJ1-5
CDR3 protein: ASSNRDRGENQPQH

CDR3 length: 15
V gene: TRBV9
clone size: NA
J gene: TRBJ2-3
CDR3 protein: ASGDSLAEVNTDTQY

CDR3 length: 15
V gene: TRBV7-8
clone size: NA
J gene: TRBJ1-6
CDR3 protein: ASSSGGQGAQNSPLH

CDR3 length: 13
V gene: TRBV19
clone size: NA
J gene: TRBJ2-7
CDR3 protein: ASRDGGAHSYEQY

CDR3 length: 12
V gene: TRBV2
clone size: NA
J gene: TRBJ2-3
CDR3 protein: ASSDDQRTDTQY

CDR3 length: 13
V gene: TRBV9
clone size: NA
J gene: TRBJ1-3
CDR3 protein: ASSVAGLAGNTIY

CDR3 length: 14
V gene: TRBV7-2
clone size: NA
J gene: TRBJ2-6
CDR3 protein: ASSLRGFSGANVLT

CDR3 length: 13
V gene: TRBV4-2
clone size: NA
J gene: TRBJ1-5
CDR3 protein: ASSQDPGLYQPQH

CDR3 length: 13
V gene: TRBV4-3
clone size: once
J gene: TRBJ1-1
CDR3 protein: ASSQVFALNTEAF

CDR3 length: 13
V gene: TRBV4-1
clone size: NA
J gene: TRBJ2-7
CDR3 protein: ASSQIQGMGYEQY

CDR3 length: 14
V gene: TRBV5-8
clone size: NA
J gene: TRBJ2-3
CDR3 protein: ASSLIYGRFADTQY

CDR3 length: 13
V gene: TRBV5-8
clone size: NA
J gene: TRBJ2-7
CDR3 protein: ASSLDRVGSYEQY

CDR3 length: 12
V gene: TRBV7-6
clone size: once
J gene: TRBJ1-1
CDR3 protein: ASSLGQVNTEAF

CDR3 length: 12
V gene: TRBV30
clone size: NA
J gene: TRBJ1-1
CDR3 protein: AWSRSQGRAEAF

CDR3 length: 10
V gene: TRBV6-5
clone size: NA
J gene: TRBJ1-3
CDR3 protein: ASTGSGNTIY

CDR3 length: 12
V gene: TRBV5-6
clone size: once
J gene: TRBJ1-1
CDR3 protein: ASSLEQYSTEAF

CDR3 length: 13
V gene: TRBV19
clone size: few
J gene: TRBJ1-2
CDR3 protein: ASSIVGQLNYGYT

CDR3 length: 15
V gene: TRBV29-1
clone size: NA
J gene: TRBJ1-1
CDR3 protein: SVEDHGGATTNTEAF

CDR3 length: 10
V gene: TRBV14
clone size: NA
J gene: TRBJ2-7
CDR3 protein: ASSQGPYEQY

CDR3 length: 14
V gene: TRBV6-2/TRBV6-3
clone size: NA
J gene: TRBJ2-6
CDR3 protein: ASSDGRISGANVLT

CDR3 length: 10
V gene: TRBV5-4
clone size: NA
J gene: TRBJ2-1
CDR3 protein: ASSFTRNEQF

CDR3 length: 13
V gene: TRBV3-1/TRBV3-2
clone size: once
J gene: TRBJ1-6
CDR3 protein: ASSQDGGYNSPLH

CDR3 length: 11
V gene: TRBV3-1/TRBV3-2
clone size: once
J gene: TRBJ2-7
CDR3 protein: ASTTGGTYEQY

CDR3 length: 12
V gene: TRBV6-5
clone size: NA
J gene: TRBJ2-1
CDR3 protein: ASLTGGGNREQF

CDR3 length: 13
V gene: TRBV19
clone size: NA
J gene: TRBJ1-1
CDR3 protein: ASENRDRVNTEAF

CDR3 length: 14
V gene: TRBV7-9
clone size: NA
J gene: TRBJ1-3
CDR3 protein: ASSLGREAFGNTIY

CDR3 length: 10
V gene: TRBV27
clone size: NA
J gene: TRBJ1-1
CDR3 protein: ASSSPNTEAF